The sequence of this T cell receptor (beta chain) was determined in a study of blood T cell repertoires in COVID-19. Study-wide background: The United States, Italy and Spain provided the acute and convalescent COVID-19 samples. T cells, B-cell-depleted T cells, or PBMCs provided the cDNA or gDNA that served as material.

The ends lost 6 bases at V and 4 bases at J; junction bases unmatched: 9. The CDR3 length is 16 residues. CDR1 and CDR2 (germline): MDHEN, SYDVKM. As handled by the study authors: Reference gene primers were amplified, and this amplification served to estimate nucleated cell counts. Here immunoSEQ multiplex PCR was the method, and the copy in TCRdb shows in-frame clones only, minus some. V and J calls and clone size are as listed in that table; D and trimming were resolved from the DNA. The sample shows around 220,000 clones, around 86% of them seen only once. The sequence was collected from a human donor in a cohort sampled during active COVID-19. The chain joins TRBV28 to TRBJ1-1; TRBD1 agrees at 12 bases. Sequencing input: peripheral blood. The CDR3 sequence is CASSLPGQGALTEAFF. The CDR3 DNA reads TGTGCCAGCAGCCTACCGGGACAGGGGGCGCTCACTGAAGCTTTCTTT.